At least ten counts were recorded for the clone carrying this TCR beta chain. No antigen is known for it. Only in-frame clones appear in the TCRdb table, and some are missing; sequencing was by immunoSEQ multiplex PCR. The sample shows around 35,000 clones, none of them appearing just once. On the day of bone marrow donation, the related graft donor provided peripheral blood. The source of the sample is a study of T cells after posttransplantation cyclophosphamide. General study findings and limits: Later post-transplant blood repertoires were often dominated by donor CD8+ memory clones. Blood and skin or GI T cell repertoires showed limited TRB overlap. Recipient CMV seropositivity and CMV reactivation strongly tracked TRB clonality.

Sequencing was done on a sample of PBMCs. The clonotype comes from a girl between 10 and 17 years old in good health, CMV-negative, and a related stem cell transplant donor.

The CDR3 DNA follows: TGCGCCAGCAGCTTGTACCCACCGATTCCCGAGGCCTACGAGCAGTACTTC. Translated: CASSLYPPIPEAYEQYF. This chain connects TRBV5-1 to TRBJ2-7, with no clear D. Between the trimmed V and J ends, which lost 1 base and 2 bases, there was a span of 19 bases. In germline, CDR1 is SGHRS, CDR2 YFSETQ. The CDR3 has 17 amino acids.